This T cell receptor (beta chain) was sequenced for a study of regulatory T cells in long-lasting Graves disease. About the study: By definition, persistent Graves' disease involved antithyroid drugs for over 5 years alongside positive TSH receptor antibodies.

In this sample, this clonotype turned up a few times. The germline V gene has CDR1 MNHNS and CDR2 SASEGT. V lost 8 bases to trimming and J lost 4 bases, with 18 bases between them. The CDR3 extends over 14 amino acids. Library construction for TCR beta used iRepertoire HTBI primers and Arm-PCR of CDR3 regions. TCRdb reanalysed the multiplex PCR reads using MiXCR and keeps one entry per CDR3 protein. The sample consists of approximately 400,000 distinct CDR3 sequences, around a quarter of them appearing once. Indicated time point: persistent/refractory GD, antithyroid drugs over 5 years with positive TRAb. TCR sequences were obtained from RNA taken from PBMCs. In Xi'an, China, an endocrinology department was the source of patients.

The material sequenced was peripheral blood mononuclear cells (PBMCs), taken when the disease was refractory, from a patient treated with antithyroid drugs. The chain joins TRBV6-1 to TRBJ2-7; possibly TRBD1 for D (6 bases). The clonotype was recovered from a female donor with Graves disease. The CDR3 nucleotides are TGTGCCAGCGGTGGACAGACTCTAAGGTACGAGCAGTACTTC. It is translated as CASGGQTLRYEQYF.